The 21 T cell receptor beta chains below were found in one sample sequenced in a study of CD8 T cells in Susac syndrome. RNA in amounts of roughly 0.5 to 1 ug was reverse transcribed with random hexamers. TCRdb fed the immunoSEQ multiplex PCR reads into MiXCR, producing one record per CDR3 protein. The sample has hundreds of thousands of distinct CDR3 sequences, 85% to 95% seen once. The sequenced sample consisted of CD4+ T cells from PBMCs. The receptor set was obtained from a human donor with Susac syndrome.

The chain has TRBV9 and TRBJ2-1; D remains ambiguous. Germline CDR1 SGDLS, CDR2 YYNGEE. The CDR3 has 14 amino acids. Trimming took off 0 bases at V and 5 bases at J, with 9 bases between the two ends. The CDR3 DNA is TGTGCCAGCAGCGTAGGTTCCACGAACAATGAGCAGTTCTTC. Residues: CASSVGSTNNEQFF.

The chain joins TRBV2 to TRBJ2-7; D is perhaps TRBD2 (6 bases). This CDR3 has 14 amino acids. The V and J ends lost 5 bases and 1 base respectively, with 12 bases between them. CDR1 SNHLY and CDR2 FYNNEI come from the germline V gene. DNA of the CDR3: TGTGCCAGCAGTCGGGACGGAGGGTCCTACGAGCAGTACTTC. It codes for CASSRDGGSYEQYF.

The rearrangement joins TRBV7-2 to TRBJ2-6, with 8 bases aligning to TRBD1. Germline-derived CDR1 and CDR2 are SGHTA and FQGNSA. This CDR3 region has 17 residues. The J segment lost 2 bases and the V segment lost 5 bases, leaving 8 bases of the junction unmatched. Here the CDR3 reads CASSTTGAPTGANVLTF. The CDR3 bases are TGTGCCAGCAGCACGACAGGGGCGCCTACTGGGGCCAACGTCCTGACTTTC.

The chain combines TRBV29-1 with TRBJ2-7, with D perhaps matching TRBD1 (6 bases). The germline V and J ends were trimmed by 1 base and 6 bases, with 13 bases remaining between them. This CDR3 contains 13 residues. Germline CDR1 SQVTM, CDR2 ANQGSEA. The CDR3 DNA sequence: TGCAGCGTTGAAGTGGGACAAGGGAGCGAGCAGTACTTC. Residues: CSVEVGQGSEQYF.

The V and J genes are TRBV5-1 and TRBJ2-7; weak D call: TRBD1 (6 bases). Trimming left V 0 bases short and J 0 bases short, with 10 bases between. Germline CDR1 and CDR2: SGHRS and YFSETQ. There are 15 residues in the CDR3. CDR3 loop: CASSLGGGLSYEQYF. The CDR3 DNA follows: TGCGCCAGCAGCTTGGGTGGGGGCCTCTCCTACGAGCAGTACTTC. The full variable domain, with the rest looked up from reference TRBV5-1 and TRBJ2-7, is KAGVTQTPRYLIKTRGQQVTLSCSPISGHRSVSWYQQTPGQGLQFLFEYFSETQRNKGNFPGRFSGRQFSNSRSEMNVSTLELGDSALYLCASSLGGGLSYEQYFGPGTRLTVT.

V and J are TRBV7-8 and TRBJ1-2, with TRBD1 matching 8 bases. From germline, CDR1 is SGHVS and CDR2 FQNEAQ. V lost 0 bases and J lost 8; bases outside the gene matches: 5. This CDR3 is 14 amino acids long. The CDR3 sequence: CASSLARQGRGYTF. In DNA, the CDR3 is TGTGCCAGCAGCTTAGCGCGACAGGGGAGAGGCTACACCTTC.

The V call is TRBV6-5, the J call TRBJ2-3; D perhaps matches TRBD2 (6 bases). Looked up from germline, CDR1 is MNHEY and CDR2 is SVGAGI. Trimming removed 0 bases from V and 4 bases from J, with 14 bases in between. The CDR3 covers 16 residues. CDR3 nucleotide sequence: TGTGCCAGCAGTTACTCAGGAGGAGGGGAATCAGATACGCAGTATTTT. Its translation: CASSYSGGGESDTQYF.

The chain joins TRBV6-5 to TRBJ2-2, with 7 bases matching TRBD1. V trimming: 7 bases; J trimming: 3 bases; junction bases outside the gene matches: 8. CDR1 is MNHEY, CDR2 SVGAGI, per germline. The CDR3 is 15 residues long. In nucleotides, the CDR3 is TGTGCCAGCACGAGGGGGCTAGGTGACACCGGGGAGCTGTTTTTT. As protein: CASTRGLGDTGELFF.

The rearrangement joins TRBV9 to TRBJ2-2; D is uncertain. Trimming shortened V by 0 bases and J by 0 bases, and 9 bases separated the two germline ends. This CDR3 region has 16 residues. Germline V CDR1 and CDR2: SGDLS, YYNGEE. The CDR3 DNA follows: TGTGCCAGCAGCGTAGAGGTTCAGGCGAACACCGGGGAGCTGTTTTTT. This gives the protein CASSVEVQANTGELFF.

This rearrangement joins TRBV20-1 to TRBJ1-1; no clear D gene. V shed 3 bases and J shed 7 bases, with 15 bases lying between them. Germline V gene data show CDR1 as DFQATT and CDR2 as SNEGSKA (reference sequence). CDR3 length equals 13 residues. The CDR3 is CSASLSVAGEAFF. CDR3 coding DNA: TGCAGTGCTAGTTTGTCCGTTGCGGGTGAAGCTTTCTTT.

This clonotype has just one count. This chain's CDR3 is CSARSAQGYNEQFF. In nucleotides, the CDR3 is TGCAGTGCTAGAAGCGCTCAGGGTTACAATGAGCAGTTCTTC. The chain recombines TRBV20-1 with TRBJ2-1, with TRBD1 as a possible D gene (5 bases). This CDR3 region has 14 residues. Looked up from germline, CDR1 is DFQATT and CDR2 is SNEGSKA (reference sequence). V was trimmed by 2 bases and J by 4 bases, leaving 12 bases between them.

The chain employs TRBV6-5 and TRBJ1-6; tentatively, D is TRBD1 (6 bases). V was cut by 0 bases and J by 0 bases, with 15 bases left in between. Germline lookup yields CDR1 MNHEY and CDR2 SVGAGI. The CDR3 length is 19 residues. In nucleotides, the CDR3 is TGTGCCAGCAGTTACTCGCGAGGGGGTGCGAGCTCCTATAATTCACCCCTCCACTTT. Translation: CASSYSRGGASSYNSPLHF.

The DNA for the CDR3 is TGCAGTGCTAGACAGGGGATTGATCAGCCCCAGCATTTT. Protein sequence: CSARQGIDQPQHF. The gene calls are TRBV20-1 and TRBJ1-5; D is perhaps TRBD1 (6 bases). The CDR3 contains 13 residues. V was pared by 2 bases and J by 5 bases, with 10 bases between. Germline V lookup: CDR1 DFQATT, CDR2 SNEGSKA (reference sequence).

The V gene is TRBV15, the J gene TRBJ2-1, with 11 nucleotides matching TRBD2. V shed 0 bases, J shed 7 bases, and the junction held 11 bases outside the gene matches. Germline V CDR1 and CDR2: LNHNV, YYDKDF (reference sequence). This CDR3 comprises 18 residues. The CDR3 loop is CATSRDHVASGGSNEQFF. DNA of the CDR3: TGTGCCACCAGCAGAGATCACGTGGCTAGCGGGGGGTCGAATGAGCAGTTCTTC.

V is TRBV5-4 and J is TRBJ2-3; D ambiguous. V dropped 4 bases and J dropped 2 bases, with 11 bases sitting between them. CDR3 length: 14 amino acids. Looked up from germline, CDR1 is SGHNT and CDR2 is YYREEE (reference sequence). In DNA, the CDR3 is TGTGCCAGCAGCCTCGACTCATTCACAGATACGCAGTATTTT. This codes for CASSLDSFTDTQYF.

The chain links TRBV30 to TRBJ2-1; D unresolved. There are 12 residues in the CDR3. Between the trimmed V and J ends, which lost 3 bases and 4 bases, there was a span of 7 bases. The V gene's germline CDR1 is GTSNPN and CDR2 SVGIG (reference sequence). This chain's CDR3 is CAWSPEYNEQFF. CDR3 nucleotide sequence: TGTGCCTGGAGCCCCGAATACAATGAGCAGTTCTTC.

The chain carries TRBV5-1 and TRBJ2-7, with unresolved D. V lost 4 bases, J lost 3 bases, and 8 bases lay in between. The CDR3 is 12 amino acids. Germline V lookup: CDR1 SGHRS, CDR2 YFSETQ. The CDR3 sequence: CASSEDYYEQYF. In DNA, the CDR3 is TGCGCCAGCAGCGAGGATTACTACGAGCAGTACTTC.

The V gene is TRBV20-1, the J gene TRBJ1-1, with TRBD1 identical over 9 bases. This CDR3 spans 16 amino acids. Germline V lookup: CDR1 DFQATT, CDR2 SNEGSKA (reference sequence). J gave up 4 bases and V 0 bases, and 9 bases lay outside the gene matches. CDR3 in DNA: TGCAGTGCTAGAGATAGTACGGGACAGGGACTCACTGAAGCTTTCTTT. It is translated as CSARDSTGQGLTEAFF.

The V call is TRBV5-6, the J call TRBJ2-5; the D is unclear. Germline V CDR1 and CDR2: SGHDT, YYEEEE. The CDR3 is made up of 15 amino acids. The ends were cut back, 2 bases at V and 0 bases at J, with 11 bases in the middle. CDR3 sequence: CASSFRPVYQETQYF. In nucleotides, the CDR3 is TGTGCCAGCAGCTTCAGGCCCGTGTACCAAGAGACCCAGTACTTC. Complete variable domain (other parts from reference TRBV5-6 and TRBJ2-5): DAGVTQSPTHLIKTRGQQVTLRCSPKSGHDTVSWYQQALGQGPQFIFQYYEEEERQRGNFPDRFSGHQFPNYSSELNVNALLLGDSALYLCASSFRPVYQETQYFGPGTRLLVL.

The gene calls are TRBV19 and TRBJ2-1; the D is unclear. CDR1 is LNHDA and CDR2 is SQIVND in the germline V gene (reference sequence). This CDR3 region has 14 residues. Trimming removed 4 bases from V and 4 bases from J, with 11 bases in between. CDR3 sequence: CASSSPLRYNEQFF. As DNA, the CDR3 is TGTGCCAGTAGTAGTCCCCTCCGGTACAATGAGCAGTTCTTC.

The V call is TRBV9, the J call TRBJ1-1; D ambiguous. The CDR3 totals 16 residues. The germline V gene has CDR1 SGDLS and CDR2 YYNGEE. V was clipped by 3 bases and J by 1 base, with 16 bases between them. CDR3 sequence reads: CASSANLFTENTEAFF. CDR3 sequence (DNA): TGTGCCAGCAGCGCCAATCTCTTTACCGAGAACACTGAAGCTTTCTTT.